The clone carrying this TCR beta chain was counted a few times. Antigen: not known. The data were obtained in a study of T cell responses to AZD1222 COVID-19 vaccine. Germline V gene sequence: CDR1 MGHDK, CDR2 SYGVNS. This CDR3 has 14 amino acids. V lost 7 bases to trimming and J lost 3 bases; unmatched junction nucleotides: 3. Points from the study as a whole: The study found vaccine-associated CD4 TCRs spanning spike, dominant at 160-218 and 743-854. Once two AZD1222 doses were given, Spike-specific TCR breadth and depth went up.

Repertoires were generated with immunoSEQ multiplex PCR, while TCRdb's copy carries only in-frame clones and drops some. This table holds more than 85,000 clones, 88% found once. Sequences were derived from peripheral blood, sampled on day 0 of AZD1222 vaccination. The V call is TRBV25-1, the J call TRBJ2-2; 9 nucleotides agree with TRBD1. The sequence was obtained from an adult in good health. This CDR3 is CASMGQGYTGELFF. The CDR3 coding sequence is TGTGCCAGCATGGGACAGGGCTACACCGGGGAGCTGTTTTTT. Combining the CDR3 with reference TRBV25-1 and TRBJ2-2 gives the whole variable domain EADIYQTPRYLVIGTGKKITLECSQTMGHDKMYWYQQDPGMELHLIHYSYGVNSTEKGDLSSESTVSRIRTEHFPLTLESARPSHTSQYLCASMGQGYTGELFFGEGSRLTVL.